The subject of this entry is one TCR beta chain. The target of this receptor is not known. Base qualities were left out, and no much larger clone turns up one base away. These data belong to a study of graft-versus-host responses after intestinal transplantation (dated by TCRdb to the early 2020s). Regarding the research as a whole: The transplants that recipients received were multivisceral, liver-intestinal, or isolated intestinal. Alloreactive clones were identified by sequencing pre-transplant mixed lymphocyte reaction products and comparing these products with unstimulated pre-transplant donor and recipient T cells. Every recipient was given anti-thymocyte globulin induction, followed by roughly 3 years of maintenance tacrolimus and steroids. After intestinal transplantation, graft-versus-host and host-versus-graft alloreactive T cell clones in the graft, circulation and bone marrow were tracked using bulk TCR-beta CDR3 sequencing. A peak of at least 4% donor T cells among recipient peripheral blood mononuclear cells was the definition used for donor T cell macrochimerism. Of the roughly 24 intestinal transplant recipients enrolled in the cohort, one of whom was a retransplant, a few patients without pretransplant specimens were excluded. Rather than being sequenced by the commercial service, samples from a few later patients were sequenced in-house on an Illumina MiSeq and processed with MiXCR.

The library was prepared using the immunoSEQ multiplex PCR assay. Adaptive Biotechnologies carried out high-throughput TCR-beta CDR3 sequencing of genomic DNA for most patients. Per the authors' processing: Adaptive's ImmunoSEQ software supplied the TCR sequencing data for around 17 patients, while MiXCR and VDJtools were used to process three other patients. CDR3 nucleotide sequences shared between donor and recipient were removed because the origin of such sequences could not be assigned. To count as alloreactive, a clone needed at least 2-fold expansion over unstimulated cells and a minimum CFSE-low frequency of 0.002% (template counts) or 0.001% (read counts). A clone was considered mappable if detected in the sequenced pre-transplant spleen, lymph node, or MLR CFSE-low populations of the donor or recipient. Cumulative frequency of alloreactive clones was calculated as a percentage of all sequences weighted by copy number. This immuneACCESS table, as held by TCRdb, lists in-frame sequences with V and J called but not all clones. Of the missing ones, under half trace to an unresolved V gene in checked studies; the others have no known cause. V, J and clone size reflect that table, while D and trimming were determined from the DNA. Present in this sample are 43,000 or so clones, about 93% of which were seen just once. Around 6.3% of the sample rests with the top ten.

Study-wide findings and limitations: Early after transplant, peak levels of circulating GvH clones were associated with declines in HvG clones. GvH clones turned up in recipient bone marrow, with some appearing earlier in ileal mucosa or blood, a pattern consistent with an intestinal mucosal origin. High GvH to HvG T cell clonal ratios were observed in the allografts of patients with donor T cell macrochimerism. Conclusions were limited by the relatively low number and heterogeneity of intestinal transplant patients.

Including cysteine and phenylalanine, the CDR3 has 13 amino acids. Left in the record is the CDR3 DNA by itself, 39 bases read in frame from the first base. Trimming takes 11 bases from V and 2 bases from J, and the germline ends sit 15 bases apart. The germline V gene (reference sequence) sets CDR1 to MNHNY and CDR2 to SVGAGI. Blood samples were collected up to 4 times in the first month after transplant and then at least monthly when available. This clonotype was sampled from a human patient who received an intestinal transplant, so some T cells may come from the graft donor. The chain links TRBV6-6 with TRBJ1-2, with no confidently assigned D gene. This material consisted of PBMCs, taken approximately 740 days after a first intestinal transplant, on the day of a second. The DNA reads as follows: TGTGCCTCTCGAGATGCGGGGAACTATGGCTACACCTTC. This sequence encodes CASRDAGNYGYTF.